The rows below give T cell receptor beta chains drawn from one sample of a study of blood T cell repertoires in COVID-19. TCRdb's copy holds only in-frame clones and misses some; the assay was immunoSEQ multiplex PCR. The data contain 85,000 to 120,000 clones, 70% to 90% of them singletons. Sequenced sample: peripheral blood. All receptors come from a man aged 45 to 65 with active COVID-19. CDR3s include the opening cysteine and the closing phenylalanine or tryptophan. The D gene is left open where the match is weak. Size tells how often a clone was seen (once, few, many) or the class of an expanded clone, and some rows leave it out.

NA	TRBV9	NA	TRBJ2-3	TGTGCCAGCAGCGTAGGTAGCTCAAACACAGATACGCAGTATTTT	CASSVGSSNTDTQYF
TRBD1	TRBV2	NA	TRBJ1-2	TGTGCCAGCAGGACAGGGGACTATGGCTACACCTTC	CASRTGDYGYTF
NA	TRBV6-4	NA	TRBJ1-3	TGTGCCAGCAGTCGGAGGGACGGCTCTGGAAACACCATATATTTT	CASSRRDGSGNTIYF
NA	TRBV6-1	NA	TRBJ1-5	TGTGCCAGCAGTGACGGGGATCAGCCCCAGCATTTT	CASSDGDQPQHF
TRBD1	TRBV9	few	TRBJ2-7	TGTGCCAGCAGCTCCGGGGGACAGGGTCGGGACGAGCAGTACTTC	CASSSGGQGRDEQYF
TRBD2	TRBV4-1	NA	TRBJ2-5	TGCGCCAGCAGCCAAGAGGGGGGGAGGAAAGAGACCCAGTACTTC	CASSQEGGRKETQYF
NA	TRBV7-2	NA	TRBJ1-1	TGTGCCAGCAGCTTAGTTCAGGGGCTCGGAACTGAAGCTTTCTTT	CASSLVQGLGTEAFF
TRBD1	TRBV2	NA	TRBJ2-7	TGTGCCAGCAGTCGGGACAGCTACTACGAGCAGTACTTC	CASSRDSYYEQYF
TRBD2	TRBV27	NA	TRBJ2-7	TGTGCCAGCAGTTTAGGGACTAGCGGGGCCTACGAGCAGTACTTC	CASSLGTSGAYEQYF
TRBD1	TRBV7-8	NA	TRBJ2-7	TGTGCCAGCAGCGACACAGGGGGATCCTCCTACGAGCAGTACTTC	CASSDTGGSSYEQYF
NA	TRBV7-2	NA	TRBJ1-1	TGTGCCGCAAAAAGCCAAGTGAACACTGAAGCTTTCTTT	CAAKSQVNTEAFF
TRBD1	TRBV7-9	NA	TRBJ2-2	TGTGCCAGCAGCTCGAGGGGGACAGGGAGACGGGACACCGGGGAGCTGTTTTTT	CASSSRGTGRRDTGELFF
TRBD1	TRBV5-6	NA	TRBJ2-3	TGTGCCAGCAGCATAATAAAGACAGGGGATGGGTATTTT	CASSIIKTGDGYF
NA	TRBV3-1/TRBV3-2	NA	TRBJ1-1	TGTGCCAGCAGCCAAGATACTGGCCGGAGACCGATATCCAAAGCTTTCTTT	CASSQDTGRRPISKAFF
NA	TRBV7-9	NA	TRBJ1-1	TGTGCCAGCCTCAGGGGCCCGACTCCGAACACTGAAGCTTTCTTT	CASLRGPTPNTEAFF
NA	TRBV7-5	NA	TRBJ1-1	TGTGCCAGAAGCAGACCAGCAGGGAGGAGCACTGAAGCTTTCTTT	CARSRPAGRSTEAFF
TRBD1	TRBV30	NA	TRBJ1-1	TGTGCCTGGAGTGTAAAGGGGGCCACTGAAGCTTTCTTT	CAWSVKGATEAFF
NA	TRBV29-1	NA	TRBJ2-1	TGCAGCGTGGTCGACAGGTTCCGCTCCCTTTTCACCTTCGATGAGCAGTTCTTC	CSVVDRFRSLFTFDEQFF
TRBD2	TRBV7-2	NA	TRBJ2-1	TGTGCCAGCAGCTTGGATAGCGGGGGGACGAATGAGCAGTTCTTC	CASSLDSGGTNEQFF
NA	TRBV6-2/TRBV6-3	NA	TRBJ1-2	TGTGCCAGCAGTAAACCTGAGGTCAATGGCTACACCTTC	CASSKPEVNGYTF
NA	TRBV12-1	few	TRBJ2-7	TGTGCCAGCAGTCTCATACAGGGGCCCTCCTCATCCATCTACGAGCAGTACTTC	CASSLIQGPSSSIYEQYF
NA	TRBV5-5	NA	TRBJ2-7	TGTGCCAGCAGAAGACCAGGGGATGGCGAGCAGTACTTC	CASRRPGDGEQYF